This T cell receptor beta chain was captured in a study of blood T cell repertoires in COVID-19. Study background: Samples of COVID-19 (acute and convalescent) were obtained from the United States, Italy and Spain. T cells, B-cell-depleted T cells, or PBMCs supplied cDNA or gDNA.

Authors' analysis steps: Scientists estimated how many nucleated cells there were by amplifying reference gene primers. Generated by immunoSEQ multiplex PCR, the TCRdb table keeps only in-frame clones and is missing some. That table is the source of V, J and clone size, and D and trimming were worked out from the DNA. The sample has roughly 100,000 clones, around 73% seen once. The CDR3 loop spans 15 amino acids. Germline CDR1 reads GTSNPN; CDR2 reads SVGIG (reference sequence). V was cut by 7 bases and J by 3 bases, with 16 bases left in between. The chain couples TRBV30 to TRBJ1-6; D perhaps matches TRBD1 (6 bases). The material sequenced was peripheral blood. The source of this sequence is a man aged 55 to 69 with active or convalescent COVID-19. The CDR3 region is CASDGVGHYNSPLHF. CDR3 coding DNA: TGTGCCTCGGACGGCGTGGGACACTATAATTCACCCCTCCACTTT.